A selection of T cell receptor beta chains follows, all from one sample in a study of OX40 agonist ivuxolimab in advanced cancers. Clones were read by immunoSEQ multiplex PCR, and TCRdb kept only the in-frame ones, dropping some. Here the sample spans about 120,000 clones, roughly nine tenths being singletons. Material: CD4+ or CD8+ T cells sorted from blood, obtained in a trial of the OX40 agonist ivuxolimab. Receptors originate from an adult with an advanced solid tumor such as melanoma, head and neck, liver or kidney cancer. The CDR3 runs from the conserved cysteine through the conserved F or W. A D gene is named only where the DNA matches it firmly. Some rows have no size entry. The others give once, few or many, or a class for an expanded clone.

D gene: NA
J gene: TRBJ2-5
clone size: NA
V gene: TRBV7-9
CDR3 protein: CASSLMGRETQYF
CDR3 DNA: TGTGCCAGCAGCTTAATGGGGAGAGAGACCCAGTACTTC

D gene: NA
J gene: TRBJ1-2
clone size: NA
V gene: TRBV28
CDR3 protein: CASHLGAKYGYTF
CDR3 DNA: TGTGCCAGCCACCTCGGGGCGAAGTATGGCTACACCTTC

D gene: NA
J gene: TRBJ2-1
clone size: once
V gene: TRBV30
CDR3 protein: CAWSWTDNEQFF
CDR3 DNA: TGTGCCTGGTCCTGGACAGACAATGAGCAGTTCTTC

D gene: NA
J gene: TRBJ1-5
clone size: NA
V gene: TRBV4-3
CDR3 protein: CASSQEPKGEQPQHF
CDR3 DNA: TGCGCCAGCAGCCAAGAGCCCAAAGGGGAACAGCCCCAGCATTTT

D gene: NA
J gene: TRBJ2-1
clone size: NA
V gene: TRBV6-1
CDR3 protein: CASRSRESHNEQFF
CDR3 DNA: TGTGCCAGCAGGAGCCGGGAGTCTCACAATGAGCAGTTCTTC

D gene: NA
J gene: TRBJ2-1
clone size: NA
V gene: TRBV7-8
CDR3 protein: CASSHHNEQFF
CDR3 DNA: TGTGCCAGCAGCCACCACAATGAGCAGTTCTTC

D gene: NA
J gene: TRBJ2-5
clone size: NA
V gene: TRBV7-2
CDR3 protein: CASSFTGLQETQYF
CDR3 DNA: TGTGCCAGCAGCTTTACAGGGCTTCAAGAGACCCAGTACTTC

D gene: NA
J gene: TRBJ1-1
clone size: NA
V gene: TRBV6-5
CDR3 protein: CASSQGWTEAFF
CDR3 DNA: TGTGCCAGCAGTCAAGGGTGGACTGAAGCTTTCTTT

D gene: NA
J gene: TRBJ1-1
clone size: NA
V gene: TRBV6-1
CDR3 protein: CASTWGQGEAFF
CDR3 DNA: TGTGCCAGCACGTGGGGGCAGGGTGAAGCTTTCTTT

D gene: NA
J gene: TRBJ2-2
clone size: NA
V gene: TRBV11-3
CDR3 protein: CASSPGRIITGELFF
CDR3 DNA: TGTGCCAGCAGCCCGGGACGGATAATCACCGGGGAGCTGTTTTTT

D gene: NA
J gene: TRBJ1-5
clone size: NA
V gene: TRBV27
CDR3 protein: CAISRMLGDNQPQHF
CDR3 DNA: TGTGCCATCTCAAGGATGTTGGGGGACAATCAGCCCCAGCATTTT

D gene: NA
J gene: TRBJ1-3
clone size: NA
V gene: TRBV7-8
CDR3 protein: CASSLALGLTGNTIYF
CDR3 DNA: TGTGCCAGCAGCTTAGCGCTAGGGTTAACTGGAAACACCATATATTTT

D gene: TRBD1
J gene: TRBJ1-2
clone size: once
V gene: TRBV7-9
CDR3 protein: CASSPNRDREGSGYTF
CDR3 DNA: TGTGCCAGCAGCCCTAACCGGGACAGGGAAGGATCTGGCTACACCTTC

D gene: NA
J gene: TRBJ1-2
clone size: NA
V gene: TRBV7-9
CDR3 protein: CASSLVLGSGYTF
CDR3 DNA: TGTGCCAGCAGCTTAGTTTTGGGATCTGGCTACACCTTC

D gene: TRBD2
J gene: TRBJ2-7
clone size: NA
V gene: TRBV5-6
CDR3 protein: CASSWGLAGYASSYEQYF
CDR3 DNA: TGTGCCAGCAGCTGGGGACTAGCGGGGTATGCTAGCTCCTACGAGCAGTACTTC

D gene: NA
J gene: TRBJ2-5
clone size: NA
V gene: TRBV5-6
CDR3 protein: CASNREPGPDDF
CDR3 DNA: TGTGCCAGCAACCGTGAGCCGGGACCCGATGACTTC

D gene: NA
J gene: TRBJ2-1
clone size: NA
V gene: TRBV10-3
CDR3 protein: CAISESGGAINNEQFF
CDR3 DNA: TGTGCCATCAGTGAGTCTGGGGGGGCCATCAACAATGAGCAGTTCTTC